These 10 T cell receptor beta chains were all obtained from the same sample, sequenced in a study of Ad26.COV2.S vaccination and SARS-CoV-2 variants. The treatment: 15 to 20 received Ad26.COV2.S at low or high dose, single or two shots; five or six received placebo; per-sample allocation not given. The samples were gathered on day 63 after the first injection of vaccine or placebo. Sequenced by immunoSEQ multiplex PCR; TCRdb stores in-frame clones only, minus some. The sample yields roughly 320,000 clones, 87% seen once. The source was peripheral blood, collected in a trial of Ad26.COV2.S vaccine versus placebo. The source of these receptors is a person aged 18 to 59 who received the Ad26.COV2.S COVID-19 vaccine or a placebo.

The chain employs TRBV5-1 and TRBJ1-4; 7 nucleotides agree with TRBD1. V dropped 4 bases and J dropped 2; count of bases not matched to a gene: 2. The CDR3 extends over 14 amino acids. The germline V gene encodes CDR1 SGHRS and CDR2 YFSETQ. The CDR3 region is CASSPGGTNEKLFF. The CDR3 DNA reads as TGCGCCAGCAGCCCAGGGGGGACTAATGAAAAACTGTTTTTT.

V gene TRBV29-1 combines with J gene TRBJ2-7, with D perhaps TRBD1 (6 bases). The CDR3 length is 14 residues. Deletions cut 6 bases from V and 3 bases from J, with 18 bases between. CDR1 is SQVTM, CDR2 ANQGSEA, per germline. The CDR3 DNA sequence: TGCAGCGTGATCCGGGACACGGGATTCTACGAGCAGTACTTC. It translates to CSVIRDTGFYEQYF.

This clone occurred many times. Additional DNA sequences in this sample encode the identical CDR3. The chain has TRBV18 and TRBJ1-1; D gene uncertain. With 3 bases removed from V and 5 bases from J, the gap between germline ends came to 13 bases. Germline lookup yields CDR1 KGHSH and CDR2 LQKENI. The CDR3 runs 14 residues. The CDR3 nucleotides read TGTGCCAGCTCACCCGACGGAAGGGCAACTGAAGCTTTCTTT. Protein sequence: CASSPDGRATEAFF. Variable domain in full (rest from reference TRBV18 and TRBJ1-1): NAGVMQNPRHLVRRRGQEARLRCSPMKGHSHVYWYRQLPEEGLKFMVYLQKENIIDESGMPKERFSAEFPKEGPSILRIQQVVRGDSAAYFCASSPDGRATEAFFGQGTRLTVV.

V is TRBV5-4 and J is TRBJ2-3, with 12 positions matching TRBD2. The V gene's germline CDR1 is SGHNT and CDR2 YYREEE (reference sequence). The CDR3 loop spans 18 amino acids. J lost 4 bases, V lost 0 bases, and 9 bases had no gene match. The DNA for the CDR3 is TGTGCCAGCAGCTTGGTTGGCCTAGCGGGGGGGGGCTCAGATACGCAGTATTTT. Protein sequence: CASSLVGLAGGGSDTQYF. Complete variable domain (other parts from reference TRBV5-4 and TRBJ2-3): ETGVTQSPTHLIKTRGQQVTLRCSSQSGHNTVSWYQQALGQGPQFIFQYYREEENGRGNFPPRFSGLQFPNYSSELNVNALELDDSALYLCASSLVGLAGGGSDTQYFGPGTRLTVL.

This clone was seen repeatedly, ten times or more. The rearrangement joins TRBV6-6 to TRBJ2-7; 9 nucleotides match TRBD1. The germline V gene encodes CDR1 MNHNY and CDR2 SVGAGI (reference sequence). CDR3 length equals 14 residues. With V trimmed by 10 bases and J by 1 base, 8 bases remained unmatched. In DNA form, the CDR3 reads TGTGCCACCGGCGCCGGACAGGGGTCCTACGAGCAGTACTTC. Translation: CATGAGQGSYEQYF.

The genes are TRBV15 and TRBJ2-7, with D possibly being TRBD2 (6 bases). Looked up from germline, CDR1 is LNHNV and CDR2 is YYDKDF (reference sequence). V gave up 4 bases and J gave up 3 bases, with 19 bases separating them. The CDR3 has 16 residues. Here the CDR3 reads CATSNLPGGGGYEQYF. In DNA form, the CDR3 reads TGTGCCACCAGCAACCTCCCCGGGGGTGGGGGCTACGAGCAGTACTTC.

The genes are TRBV5-1 and TRBJ1-6; 10 nucleotides match TRBD1. The CDR3 has 15 residues. V shed 3 bases, J shed 10 bases, and the junction held 7 bases outside the gene matches. Germline lookup yields CDR1 SGHRS and CDR2 YFSETQ. CDR3 residues: CASSSIGTGESPLHF. DNA of the CDR3: TGCGCCAGCAGCTCTATTGGGACAGGGGAGTCACCCCTCCACTTT.

The chain carries TRBV4-1 and TRBJ2-1; D unresolved. Trimming removed 0 bases at V and 10 bases at J, with 10 bases between. The germline gives CDR1 MGHRA, CDR2 YSYEKL. This CDR3 is 13 amino acids long. The CDR3 here is CASSQDREIEQFF. DNA of the CDR3: TGCGCCAGCAGCCAAGATCGCGAGATAGAGCAGTTCTTC.

V gene TRBV27 combines with J gene TRBJ2-2, with D unclear. CDR3 length equals 14 residues. V lost 3 bases and J 3 bases, leaving 8 bases between the germline ends. CDR1 MNHEY and CDR2 SMNVEV come from the germline V gene (reference sequence). CDR3 residues: CASSFLSYTGELFF. CDR3 DNA: TGTGCCAGCAGTTTTCTCTCCTACACCGGGGAGCTGTTTTTT.

The CDR3 loop reads CAISEGTDRTGELFF. The DNA of the CDR3 is TGTGCCATCAGTGAGGGGACAGACCGCACCGGGGAGCTGTTTTTT. This chain joins TRBV10-3 and TRBJ2-2; 7 positions match TRBD1. Germline V gene sequence: CDR1 ENHRY, CDR2 SYGVKD. The CDR3 consists of 15 residues. V shed 2 bases, J shed 4 bases, and the junction held 4 bases outside the gene matches.